The present entry profiles one T cell receptor beta chain with its context. At one of its ends the junction is not consistent with the germline gene, which may arise from a read error. This specimen belongs to a study of sequential checkpoint blockade in melanoma. Across the whole study: After both sequences, patients received maintenance nivolumab.

Indicated treatment: randomized to nivolumab then ipilimumab (arm A) or the reverse (arm B). No patient had prior DNA-damaging chemotherapy. Assay: immunoSEQ multiplex PCR; the TCRdb copy retains only in-frame clones and omits some. The sample lists about 21,000 clones; roughly four fifths were seen once. The CDR3 has 18 residues. Germline CDR1 is SGHTS and CDR2 is YDEGEE. The receptor's source is a human donor with melanoma. The V gene is TRBV5-8, the J gene TRBJ1-6; D may be TRBD1 (5 bases). Sequencing was performed on CD8+ T cells sorted from blood (inferred from file names), taken from a patient given nivolumab and ipilimumab in sequence. CDR3 protein: CASSQGSGWNSYNSPLHF. CDR3 DNA: TGCGCCAGCAGCCAAGGCTCAGGGTGGAACTCCTATAATTCACCCCTCCACTTT.